A selection of T cell receptor beta chains follows, all from one sample in a study of CD8+ T cells in alopecia areata. Sequencing used immunoSEQ multiplex PCR; TCRdb keeps in-frame clones, though not all of them. The table has about 140,000 clones, about 56% seen once. The sequences come from CD8+ T cells sorted from blood, collected at week 4, from a patient treated with tofacitinib. The source of these receptors is a human donor with alopecia areata. CDR3s include the opening cysteine and the closing phenylalanine or tryptophan. The D gene is left open where the match is weak. Clone size appears in some rows only: once, few, many, or a class for an expanded clone.

D gene,clone size,J gene,V gene,CDR3 DNA,CDR3 protein
TRBD1,.,TRBJ2-2,TRBV4-3,TGCGCCAGCAGCCAAGAGAGAGGGGGCCACGGGGAGCTGTTTTTT,CASSQERGGHGELFF
.,.,TRBJ2-2,TRBV5-4,TGTGCCAGCAGCTGGGACAACACCGGGGAGCTGTTTTTT,CASSWDNTGELFF
TRBD1,.,TRBJ2-7,TRBV27,TGTGCCAGCAGTCCGGGGACAGGGCAAACAACACCGCTCGGCGAGCAGTACTTC,CASSPGTGQTTPLGEQYF
TRBD1,.,TRBJ2-5,TRBV7-2,TGTGCCAGCAGCTTGGGACAGGGAGAGACCCAGTACTTC,CASSLGQGETQYF
.,.,TRBJ1-2,TRBV2,TGTGCCAGCAGTGAAGATGTGGGCCATGGCTACACCTTC,CASSEDVGHGYTF
.,.,TRBJ2-5,TRBV7-9,TGTGCCAGCAGCTTAGGGGACGACTTCCGCCAAGAGACCCAGTACTTC,CASSLGDDFRQETQYF
.,.,TRBJ1-5,TRBV27,TGTGCCAGCAGTTTAGGAGAGGACAAATTCAGCTCAAATCAGCCCCAGCATTTT,CASSLGEDKFSSNQPQHF
TRBD1,few,TRBJ2-1,TRBV5-1,TGCGCCAGCAGCCAGCGACAGGGGGGTGGCAATGAGCAGTTCTTC,CASSQRQGGGNEQFF
TRBD1,once,TRBJ1-2,TRBV5-1,TGCGCCAGCAGCTCAGGGACAGTGTATGGCTACACCTTC,CASSSGTVYGYTF
TRBD1,.,TRBJ1-6,TRBV30,TGTGCCTGGAGCGGGACAGCAAGTGATTCACCCCTCCACTTT,CAWSGTASDSPLHF
.,.,TRBJ2-7,TRBV25-1,TGTGCCAGCAGTGCCCACGAGCCGAACGACGAGCAGTACTTC,CASSAHEPNDEQYF
.,.,TRBJ2-6,TRBV27,TGTGCCAGCAGCTACACAGGGTATGGGGCCAACGTCCTGACTTTC,CASSYTGYGANVLTF
TRBD1,.,TRBJ1-6,TRBV5-1,TGCGCCAGCACCACCGGACAGGGGGACTCACCCCTCCACTTT,CASTTGQGDSPLHF
TRBD2,.,TRBJ2-2,TRBV29-1,TGCAGCGTTGTCGGTAGCGGGGGGCAAAATACCGGGGAGCTGTTTTTT,CSVVGSGGQNTGELFF
.,few,TRBJ2-7,TRBV7-6,TGTGCCAGCAGTCCTAGTGAATCCTACGAGCAGTACTTC,CASSPSESYEQYF
.,.,TRBJ1-2,TRBV4-1,TGCGCCAGCAGCCAAGAAATAACCCGTTTTCGGGAGGGCGGAAATGGCTACACCTTC,CASSQEITRFREGGNGYTF
.,.,TRBJ2-5,TRBV7-9,TGTGCCAGCAGCAATAGCGAGAAAGAGACCCAGTACTTC,CASSNSEKETQYF
.,.,TRBJ2-1,TRBV12-5,TGTGCTAGTGCTAGGATTTCCTACAATGAGCAGTTCTTC,CASARISYNEQFF
.,few,TRBJ2-1,TRBV6-4,TGTGCCAGTAGAGCCCGGCAGTTCTTC,CASRARQFF
.,.,TRBJ2-1,TRBV7-9,TGTGCCAGCAGCTCTCCCTCAGTATCCTCCTACAATGAGCAGTTCTTC,CASSSPSVSSYNEQFF
.,few,TRBJ2-2,TRBV29-1,TGCAGCGTTGTGGAGCCGAACACCGGGGAGCTGTTTTTT,CSVVEPNTGELFF
TRBD1,few,TRBJ1-1,TRBV9,TGTGCCAGCAGCCAAACAGGGGAGGGAACTGAAGCTTTCTTT,CASSQTGEGTEAFF
.,.,TRBJ1-1,TRBV7-9,TGTGCCAGCGGAGGAGGACGGGAGAACACTGAAGCTTTCTTT,CASGGGRENTEAFF
TRBD2,once,TRBJ2-7,TRBV27,TGTGCCAGCAGTTCAGCCCGGGGGGGCTCCCTGTACGAGCAGTACTTC,CASSSARGGSLYEQYF
.,.,TRBJ2-6,TRBV7-2,TGTGCCAGCAGCTTGACTACATTCTCTGGGGCCAACGTCCTGACTTTC,CASSLTTFSGANVLTF
.,.,TRBJ1-1,TRBV7-6,TGTGCCAGCAGCTTAAGAGTAGGAAACACTGAAGCTTTCTTT,CASSLRVGNTEAFF
.,.,TRBJ2-2,TRBV5-1,TGCGCCAGCAGCTTGGGACGGAACACCGGGGAGCTGTTTTTT,CASSLGRNTGELFF
.,.,TRBJ2-2,TRBV9,TGTGCCAGCAGCATACGACAGGACTTAAGTACCGGGGAGCTGTTTTTT,CASSIRQDLSTGELFF
.,.,TRBJ1-2,TRBV2,TGTGCCAGCAGTGAAGACCGGGGGGCGCGTAACTATGGCTACACCTTC,CASSEDRGARNYGYTF
TRBD1,.,TRBJ2-7,TRBV2,TGTGCCAGCTGGGACAGGGTCTACGAGCAGTACTTC,CASWDRVYEQYF
TRBD2,.,TRBJ2-7,TRBV13,TGTGCCAGCAGCCCTGGACTAGCGGCCTCCTACGAGCAGTACTTC,CASSPGLAASYEQYF
.,.,TRBJ1-5,TRBV2,TGTGCCAGCAGTTACGGACGCCCGGAGAAGTCCCAGCATTTT,CASSYGRPEKSQHF
.,.,TRBJ2-1,TRBV20-1,TGCAGTGCTAGAGATTACCATGAGCAGTTCTTC,CSARDYHEQFF
.,once,TRBJ1-1,TRBV7-3,TGTGCCAGCAGGCAGACAGAGGGCACTGAAGCTTTCTTT,CASRQTEGTEAFF
TRBD1,.,TRBJ1-1,TRBV29-1,TGCAGCGTTGAAGATCGAAGGAGCAGGGGGGAAGCTTTCTTT,CSVEDRRSRGEAFF
.,.,TRBJ1-1,TRBV15,TGTGCCACCTCCGGGGGGCTGAACACTGAAGCTTTCTTT,CATSGGLNTEAFF
TRBD1,.,TRBJ2-7,TRBV5-1,TGCGCCAGCAGCCTCCGGGACAGGGGTTACGAGCAGTACTTC,CASSLRDRGYEQYF
TRBD2,.,TRBJ2-5,TRBV28,TGTGCCAGCAGTTTTACGGGAGGGGAGACCCAGTACTTC,CASSFTGGETQYF
.,.,TRBJ2-2,TRBV9,TGTGCCAGCAGCCCAAACACCGGGGAGCTGTTTTTT,CASSPNTGELFF
.,.,TRBJ1-2,TRBV6-5,TGTGCCAGCAGTTACTCGGAAGGGGATCCATCCTTTGGCTACACCTTC,CASSYSEGDPSFGYTF
TRBD2,.,TRBJ2-5,TRBV4-3,TGCGCCAGCAGCCAGGCTAGCGGGGGGGAAGAGACCCAGTACTTC,CASSQASGGEETQYF
TRBD1,.,TRBJ2-7,TRBV7-6,TGTGCCAGCAGCTCGGCCGGGACAGGGTTCCACGAGCAGTACTTC,CASSSAGTGFHEQYF
TRBD1,.,TRBJ2-5,TRBV29-1,TGCAGCGTTGCCGGGGACAGGGAATTCCAAGAGACCCAGTACTTC,CSVAGDREFQETQYF
.,.,TRBJ2-7,TRBV29-1,TGCAGCGCATCGGAGCAGCAGGGCGAGCAGTACTTC,CSASEQQGEQYF
.,.,TRBJ1-5,TRBV4-1,TGCGCCAGCAGCCAAGTCCGGAGCAATCAGCCCCAGCATTTT,CASSQVRSNQPQHF
.,.,TRBJ1-1,TRBV5-4,TGTGCCAGCAGCTTGGGGGAAAACACTGAAGCTTTCTTT,CASSLGENTEAFF
TRBD1,.,TRBJ1-2,TRBV9,TGTGCCAGCAGCGCTGGGGACAGGTGGGACTATGGCTACACCTTC,CASSAGDRWDYGYTF
TRBD2,.,TRBJ2-1,TRBV29-1,TGCAGCGTTCGGGACCTTAGCGGGGGTAACAATGAGCAGTTCTTC,CSVRDLSGGNNEQFF
.,.,TRBJ2-7,TRBV27,TGTGCCAGCAGTTTACCAGCCCGGGACGAGCAGTACTTC,CASSLPARDEQYF
.,once,TRBJ1-5,TRBV12-5,TGTGCTAGTGGCCCGGGGACGGGGGAGCCCCAGCATTTT,CASGPGTGEPQHF
TRBD1,.,TRBJ2-7,TRBV18,TGTGCCAGCTCACCCCGGGACAGGGGCTACGAGCAGTACTTC,CASSPRDRGYEQYF
.,.,TRBJ2-5,TRBV2,TGTGCCAGCAGTGGGAGCGGGGACAACCAAGAGACCCAGTACTTC,CASSGSGDNQETQYF
.,few,TRBJ2-5,TRBV7-3,TGTGCCAGCAGCTTAACCCCTGGCTCTGGAGAGTACTTC,CASSLTPGSGEYF